There are a few counts of the clone carrying this T cell receptor beta chain. The antigen is undetermined. Expressed TCRB transcripts got sequenced, as all isolated RNA was reverse transcribed. Sequencing was performed with immunoSEQ multiplex PCR; in TCRdb, only in-frame clones are kept and a portion is missing. The sample records some 660,000 clones, about an eighth being singletons. Germline trimming cut 9 bases from V and 7 bases from J; bases unmatched to any gene: 11. Germline V gives CDR1 SNHLY, CDR2 FYNNEI. CDR3 size: 14 residues. This specimen comes from a study of beta chain features in type 1 diabetes. Study-wide results and caveats: Among patients with Type 1 diabetes, TCRB CDR3s were moderately but significantly shorter in every one of the four CD4+ subsets. Compared with healthy donors, patients appeared to share more similar naive, central memory and regulatory TCRB repertoires.

The receptor comes from a young man with type 1 diabetes. This chain connects TRBV2 to TRBJ1-4, with 7 nucleotides matching TRBD1. The sequencing input was naive CD4+ T cells from blood. The CDR3 coding sequence is TGTGCCAGTGGGGACCAGGGGGTATTTGAAAAACTGTTTTTT. It specifies CASGDQGVFEKLFF.